The T cell receptor (beta chain) under discussion was sequenced for a study of siplizumab effects on memory and regulatory T cells. As regards this clone: Its antigen remains unknown.

Roughly 10^5 TCR templates underwent assay in each sample. Sequencing used immunoSEQ multiplex PCR; TCRdb keeps in-frame clones, though not all of them. The sample lists approximately 110,000 clones; 92% were seen once. This CDR3 region has 14 residues. The V end was cut by 4 bases, the J end by 4 bases, with 11 bases between. Germline V gene data show CDR1 as SGHVS and CDR2 as FQNEAQ. Notes on the study in general: On average, under 75% of mappable alloreactive CD4+ clones were Treg-derived under siplizumab, against about 25% in controls. Both greater diversity than memory cells and a major contribution to the alloresponse seemed to characterize naive T cells. In the presence of siplizumab, alloreactive sequences traceable to unstimulated CD4+ memory cells were significantly reduced.

Sequencing was done on a sample of Tregs sorted from blood. V and J are TRBV7-8 and TRBJ1-3; the D gene is possibly TRBD1 (5 bases). This clonotype originated in a human donor in good health. The CDR3 bases are TGTGCCAGCAGCTCCTACCCAGGGGGAAACACCATATATTTT. The encoded protein is CASSSYPGGNTIYF.